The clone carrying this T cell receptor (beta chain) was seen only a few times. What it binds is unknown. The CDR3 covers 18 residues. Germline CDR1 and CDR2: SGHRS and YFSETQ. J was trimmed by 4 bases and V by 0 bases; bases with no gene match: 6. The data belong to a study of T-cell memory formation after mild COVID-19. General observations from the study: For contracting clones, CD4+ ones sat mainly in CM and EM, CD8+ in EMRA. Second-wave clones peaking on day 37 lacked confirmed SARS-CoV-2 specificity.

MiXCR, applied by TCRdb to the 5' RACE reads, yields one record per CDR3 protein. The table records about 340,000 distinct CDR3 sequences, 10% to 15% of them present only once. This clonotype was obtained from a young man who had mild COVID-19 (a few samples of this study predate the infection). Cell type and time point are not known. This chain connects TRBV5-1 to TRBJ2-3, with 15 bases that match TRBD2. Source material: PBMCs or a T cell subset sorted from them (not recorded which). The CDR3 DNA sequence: TGCGCCAGCAGCTTGGCCCCGGGACTAGCGGGGGGATCAGATACGCAGTATTTT. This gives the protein CASSLAPGLAGGSDTQYF.